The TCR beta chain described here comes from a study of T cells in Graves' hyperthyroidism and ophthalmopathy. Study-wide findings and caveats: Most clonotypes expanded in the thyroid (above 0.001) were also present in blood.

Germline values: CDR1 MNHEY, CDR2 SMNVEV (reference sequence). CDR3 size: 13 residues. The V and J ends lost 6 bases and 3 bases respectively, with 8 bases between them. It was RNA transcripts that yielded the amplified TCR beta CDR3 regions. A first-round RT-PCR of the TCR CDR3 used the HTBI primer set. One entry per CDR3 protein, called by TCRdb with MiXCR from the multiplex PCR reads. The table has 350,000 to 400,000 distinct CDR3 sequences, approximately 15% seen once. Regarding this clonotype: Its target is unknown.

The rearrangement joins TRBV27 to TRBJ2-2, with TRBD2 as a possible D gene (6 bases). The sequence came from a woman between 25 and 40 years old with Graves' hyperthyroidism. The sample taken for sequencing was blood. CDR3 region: CASRSGDTGELFF. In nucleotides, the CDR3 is TGTGCCAGCAGATCGGGGGACACCGGGGAGCTGTTTTTT.